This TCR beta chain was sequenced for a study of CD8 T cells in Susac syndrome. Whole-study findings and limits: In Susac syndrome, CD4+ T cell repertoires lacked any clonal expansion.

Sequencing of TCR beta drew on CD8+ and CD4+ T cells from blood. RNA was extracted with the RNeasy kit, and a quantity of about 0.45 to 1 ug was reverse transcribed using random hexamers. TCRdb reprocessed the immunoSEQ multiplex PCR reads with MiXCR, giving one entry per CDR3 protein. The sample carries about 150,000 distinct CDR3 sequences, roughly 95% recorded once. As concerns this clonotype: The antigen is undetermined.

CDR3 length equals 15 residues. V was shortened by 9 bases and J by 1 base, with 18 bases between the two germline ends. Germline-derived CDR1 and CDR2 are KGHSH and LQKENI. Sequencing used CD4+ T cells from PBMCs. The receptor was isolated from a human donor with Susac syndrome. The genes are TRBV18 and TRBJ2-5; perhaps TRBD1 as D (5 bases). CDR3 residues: CASSNRDSFQETQYF. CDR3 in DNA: TGTGCCAGTTCCAATCGTGACAGTTTCCAAGAGACCCAGTACTTC.